The 21 T cell receptor beta chains reported below all come from one sample, sequenced in a study of T cell repertoires in cytomegalovirus infection. TCRdb re-analysed the reads in MiXCR, keeping a single row per CDR3 protein. The sample comprises 300,000 to 400,000 distinct CDR3 sequences, about a sixth of which are singletons, and around 9.3% rests with the top ten. The sequencing input was PBMCs. The receptor set was obtained from a human donor in good health (CMV status not recorded). Some clones in this sample may be carry-over from other donors' samples.

The chain recombines TRBV25-1 with TRBJ2-3; D is perhaps TRBD2 (5 bases). The germline CDR1 and CDR2 sequences are MGHDK and SYGVNS. The V and J ends lost 5 bases and 4 bases respectively, with 13 bases between them. This CDR3 comprises 14 residues. The CDR3 DNA reads TGTGCCAGCAGTTTTAGCGAAGCAGCAGATACGCAGTATTTT. Translated, it gives CASSFSEAADTQYF.

V is TRBV28 and J is TRBJ2-7; D may be TRBD1 or TRBD2 (5 bases each). Germline V gene sequence: CDR1 MDHEN, CDR2 SYDVKM. The CDR3 spans 15 residues. Trimming stripped 7 bases from V and 2 bases from J, with 18 bases between. CDR3 amino acids: CASMTPGTSTYEQYF. In DNA form, the CDR3 reads TGTGCCAGCATGACGCCCGGGACGTCTACCTACGAGCAGTACTTC.

This clonotype was observed a handful of times. The J gene is TRBJ1-2, the V gene TRBV7-9, with D perhaps matching TRBD1 (6 bases). V was trimmed by 2 bases and J by 1 base, leaving 8 bases between them. This CDR3 has 14 residues. Germline loops: CDR1 SEHNR, CDR2 FQNEAQ (reference sequence). The CDR3 bases are TGTGCCAGCAGCTTACAACAGGGTAACTATGGCTACACCTTC. It specifies CASSLQQGNYGYTF.

This clonotype was counted ten times or more. The gene calls are TRBV28 and TRBJ2-1, with D perhaps matching TRBD1 (6 bases). There are 15 residues in the CDR3. Germline-derived CDR1 and CDR2 are MDHEN and SYDVKM. The V and J ends lost 5 bases and 1 base respectively, with 12 bases between them. CDR3 loop: CASSTGTPSYNEQFF. The CDR3 coding sequence is TGTGCCAGCAGTACCGGGACACCTTCCTACAATGAGCAGTTCTTC.

The chain carries TRBV20-1 and TRBJ2-5, with 10 bases lining up with TRBD2. CDR1 DFQATT and CDR2 SNEGSKA come from the germline V gene (reference sequence). The length of the CDR3 is 17 residues. V shed 3 bases, J shed 5 bases, and the junction held 15 bases outside the gene matches. The CDR3 loop reads CSARELAGFYRRETQYF. In DNA form, the CDR3 reads TGCAGTGCTAGGGAACTAGCGGGATTTTATCGTAGGGAGACCCAGTACTTC.

A few counts support this clonotype. V and J are TRBV12-3 or TRBV12-4 and TRBJ1-6; tentatively, D is TRBD1 (5 bases). The CDR3 contains 17 residues. V was cut by 2 bases and J by 2 bases, with 13 bases left in between. CDR3 protein: CASSLSGTLTYNSPLHF. The CDR3 DNA sequence: TGTGCCAGCAGTTTATCAGGGACTCTTACCTATAATTCACCCCTCCACTTT.

The rearrangement uses TRBV2 and TRBJ2-1, with D possibly TRBD2 on 6 matching bases. Trimming cost V 4 bases and J 4 bases, with 11 bases left between them. This CDR3 comprises 14 residues. CDR1 SNHLY and CDR2 FYNNEI come from the germline V gene. CDR3 nucleotides: TGTGCCAGCAGTGTCCGGAGGGCTTACAATGAGCAGTTCTTC. Translated, it gives CASSVRRAYNEQFF.

This clonotype was observed at least ten times. The chain recombines TRBV7-6 with TRBJ2-7; the D call may be TRBD1 or TRBD2 (5 bases each). The CDR3 spans 14 residues. From germline, CDR1 is SGHVS and CDR2 FNYEAQ. Trimming left V 4 bases short and J 6 bases short, with 16 bases between. CDR3 sequence reads: CASSSPGRGGEQYF. CDR3 DNA: TGTGCCAGCAGCTCCCCGGGACGGGGCGGCGAGCAGTACTTC.

This clonotype was observed a handful of times. The chain uses TRBV27 and TRBJ2-1; 15 bases map to TRBD2. CDR1 and CDR2 from the germline V gene are MNHEY and SMNVEV (reference sequence). The CDR3 totals 18 residues. Germline trimming cut 5 bases from V and 4 bases from J; bases unmatched to any gene: 9. CDR3 in DNA: TGTGCCAGCAGTGCCCGGACTAGCGGGGGGGATTCATACAATGAGCAGTTCTTC. Its protein is CASSARTSGGDSYNEQFF.

This chain joins TRBV12-3 or TRBV12-4 and TRBJ1-1; weak D call: TRBD1 (5 bases). V lost 5 bases and J lost 5, with 12 bases in between. The length of the CDR3 is 13 residues. The CDR3 DNA reads as TGTGCCAGCAGTCGGGACTCGGCGACTGAAGCTTTCTTT. Its protein is CASSRDSATEAFF.

The chain links TRBV6-2 or TRBV6-3 to TRBJ1-1, with D unclear. This CDR3 spans 15 amino acids. V lost 0 bases to trimming and J lost 1 base, with 9 bases between them. Per the germline V gene, CDR1 is MNHEY and CDR2 is SVGEGT. The CDR3: CASSYSGRTNTEAFF. The CDR3 bases are TGTGCCAGCAGTTACTCTGGCAGGACGAACACTGAAGCTTTCTTT.

This chain links TRBV4-2 with TRBJ2-2; 10 bases are a match to TRBD2. Germline CDR1 reads LGHNA; CDR2 reads YNFKEQ. Trimming at V came to 0 bases and at J to 4 bases, leaving 8 bases not matched to a gene. The CDR3 loop spans 18 amino acids. The CDR3 coding sequence is TGTGCCAGCAGCCAAGAACAGCGGGGGGGCCCCGGCACCGGGGAGCTGTTTTTT. Encoded protein: CASSQEQRGGPGTGELFF.

Regarding this clonotype: Possible read error: a much larger clone is one base away. The conserved final phenylalanine or tryptophan is absent from the CDR3, which likely points to a read error. The chain joins TRBV6-5 to TRBJ1-1, with 7 nucleotides matching TRBD1. This CDR3 is 13 amino acids long. J gave up 7 bases and V 2 bases, and 4 bases lay outside the gene matches. Germline V lookup: CDR1 MNHEY, CDR2 SVGAGI. In nucleotides, the CDR3 is TGTGCCAGCAGTTACGACAGGGATATTGAAGCTTTCTTA. It encodes CASSYDRDIEAFL.

In its sample, this clonotype was seen many times. The CDR3 loop is CASSHRETDNYGYTF. The CDR3 nucleotides are TGTGCCAGCAGCCACCGAGAGACAGATAACTATGGCTACACCTTC. The V gene is TRBV7-2, the J gene TRBJ1-2, with D possibly TRBD1 on 5 matching bases. CDR1 and CDR2 (germline): SGHTA, FQGNSA. V was trimmed by 5 bases and J by 1 base, leaving 14 bases between them. CDR3 length equals 15 residues.

This clonotype was recorded at least ten times. The rearrangement links TRBV4-1 to TRBJ2-7; 7 positions match TRBD1. CDR3 length: 15 residues. Germline assignment: CDR1 MGHRA and CDR2 YSYEKL. The V segment lost 2 bases and the J segment 3 bases; nucleotides outside the gene matches: 7. The CDR3: CASSQFDRASYEQYF. The CDR3 DNA follows: TGCGCCAGCAGCCAATTCGACAGGGCTAGCTACGAGCAGTACTTC.

In this sample, this clonotype turned up many times. The V gene is TRBV12-5, the J gene TRBJ2-1; TRBD2 aligns across 14 bases. Germline CDR1 and CDR2: LGHNT and FRNRAP. V shed 1 base, J shed 7 bases, and the junction held 6 bases outside the gene matches. This CDR3 spans 17 amino acids. In DNA form, the CDR3 reads TGTGCTAGTGGTTTGGCCGGGACTAGCGGGAGTGTTAATGAGCAGTTCTTC. Its translation is CASGLAGTSGSVNEQFF. Using reference TRBV12-5 and TRBJ2-1 for the parts outside the CDR3, the full variable domain is DARVTQTPRHKVTEMGQEVTMRCQPILGHNTVFWYRQTMMQGLELLAYFRNRAPLDDSGMPKDRFSAEMPDATLATLKIQPSEPRDSAVYFCASGLAGTSGSVNEQFFGPGTRLTVL.

Only a few counts were recorded for this clonotype. The CDR3 reads CSAKLAASYEQYF. CDR3 nucleotides: TGCAGTGCTAAACTCGCCGCGTCCTACGAGCAGTACTTC. This chain uses TRBV20-1 with TRBJ2-7; no firm D call. The CDR3 contains 13 residues. Germline V gene data show CDR1 as DFQATT and CDR2 as SNEGSKA (reference sequence). The ends were cut back, 4 bases at V and 1 base at J, with 11 bases in the middle.

As for this clonotype: A read error may explain this, as a much larger clone is one base away. Since the CDR3 does not end with the conserved phenylalanine or tryptophan, this likely comes from a read error. The chain carries TRBV15 and TRBJ1-2; a possible D gene is TRBD1 (5 bases). CDR1 LNHNV and CDR2 YYDKDF come from the germline V gene (reference sequence). With 1 base removed from V and 4 bases from J, the gap between germline ends came to 7 bases. The CDR3 has 13 residues. The CDR3 reads CATSRGQFYGYTV. CDR3 DNA sequence: TGTGCCACCAGCAGAGGACAGTTCTATGGCTACACCGTC.

The rearrangement uses TRBV18 and TRBJ2-3, with TRBD1 identical over 9 bases. Germline assignment: CDR1 KGHSH and CDR2 LQKENI. The CDR3 consists of 14 residues. J gave up 10 bases and V 2 bases, and 7 bases lay outside the gene matches. CDR3 bases: TGTGCCAGCTCACCAGGGGACAGGGCGTTGGCGCAGTATTTT. Translated, it gives CASSPGDRALAQYF.

This sequence joins TRBV10-3 and TRBJ1-5; TRBD1 might be the D (5 bases). Germline V gives CDR1 ENHRY, CDR2 SYGVKD. This CDR3 region has 17 residues. V lost 4 bases to trimming and J lost 1 base, with 17 bases between them. The CDR3 loop reads CAISGPRQTESNQPQHF. CDR3 coding DNA: TGTGCCATCAGTGGGCCTCGACAGACGGAGAGCAATCAGCCCCAGCATTTT.

The genes are TRBV20-1 and TRBJ2-2; D is ambiguous. Trimming removed 5 bases at V and 2 bases at J, with 15 bases between. CDR1 is DFQATT and CDR2 is SNEGSKA in the germline V gene (reference sequence). This CDR3 is 15 amino acids long. CDR3 amino acids: CSARLPGTNTGELFF. The DNA for the CDR3 is TGCAGTGCTCGACTTCCGGGTACTAACACCGGGGAGCTGTTTTTT.